Only a few counts were recorded for the clone carrying this TCR beta chain. Using immunoSEQ multiplex PCR, the repertoire was profiled, and TCRdb retains in-frame clones only, with some absent. The table includes 160,000 or so clones, roughly 82% detected once. This sample is drawn from a study of blood T cell repertoires in COVID-19. Overall study: Specimens from acute and convalescent COVID-19 originated in the United States, Italy and Spain. Sample material is recorded as cDNA or gDNA derived from T cells, B-cell-depleted T cells, or PBMCs.

V was cut by 1 base and J by 5 bases, with 12 bases left in between. In germline, CDR1 is LGHDT, CDR2 YNNKEL (reference sequence). The CDR3 is made up of 14 amino acids. Sequenced material: peripheral blood. The J gene is TRBJ2-7, the V gene TRBV3-1 (or the pseudogene TRBV3-2); a possible D gene is TRBD1 (6 bases). The TCR originated in a woman in her forties or fifties with acute or convalescent COVID-19. CDR3 in amino acids: CASSQGSTGDEQYF. The DNA of the CDR3 is TGTGCCAGCAGCCAAGGATCGACAGGAGACGAGCAGTACTTC.